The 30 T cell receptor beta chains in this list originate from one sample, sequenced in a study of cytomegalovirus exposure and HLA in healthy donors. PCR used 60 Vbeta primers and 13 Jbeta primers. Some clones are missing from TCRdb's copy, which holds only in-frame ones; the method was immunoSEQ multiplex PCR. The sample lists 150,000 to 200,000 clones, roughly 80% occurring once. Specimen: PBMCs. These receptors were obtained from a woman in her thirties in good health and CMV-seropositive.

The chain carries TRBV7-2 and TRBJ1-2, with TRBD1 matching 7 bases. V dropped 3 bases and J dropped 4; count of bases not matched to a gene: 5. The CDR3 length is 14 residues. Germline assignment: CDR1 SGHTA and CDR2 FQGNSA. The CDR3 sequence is CASSFGTALYGYTF. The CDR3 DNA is TGTGCCAGCAGCTTCGGGACAGCCCTCTATGGCTACACCTTC.

The CDR3 is CASSYSGLAGGETQYF. CDR3 bases: TGTGCCAGCAGTTACTCGGGACTAGCGGGGGGGGAGACCCAGTACTTC. V usage is TRBV6-5 and J usage is TRBJ2-5; TRBD2 matches at 16 bases. Germline V gives CDR1 MNHEY, CDR2 SVGAGI. The CDR3 is 16 amino acids. Germline trimming cut 0 bases from V and 5 bases from J; bases unmatched to any gene: 0.

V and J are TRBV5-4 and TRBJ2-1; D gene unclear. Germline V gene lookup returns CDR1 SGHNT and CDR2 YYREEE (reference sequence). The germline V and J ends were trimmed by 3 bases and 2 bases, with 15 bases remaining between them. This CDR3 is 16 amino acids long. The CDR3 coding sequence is TGTGCCAGCAGCTCGAAAACCCTCCCAGCCTACAATGAGCAGTTCTTC. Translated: CASSSKTLPAYNEQFF.

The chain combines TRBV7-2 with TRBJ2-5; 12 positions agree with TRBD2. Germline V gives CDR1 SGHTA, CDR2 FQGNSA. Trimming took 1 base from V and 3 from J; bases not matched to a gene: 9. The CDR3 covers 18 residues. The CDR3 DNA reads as TGTGCCAGCAGCTTAGTTTTAACTAGCGGGGGGCCTGAAGAGACCCAGTACTTC. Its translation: CASSLVLTSGGPEETQYF.

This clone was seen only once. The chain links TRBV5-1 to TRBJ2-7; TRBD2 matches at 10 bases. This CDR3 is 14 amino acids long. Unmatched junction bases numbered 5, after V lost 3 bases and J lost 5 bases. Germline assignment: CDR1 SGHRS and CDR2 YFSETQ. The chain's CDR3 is CASSSLAGFNEQYF. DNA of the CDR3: TGCGCCAGCAGCTCACTAGCGGGGTTTAACGAGCAGTACTTC.

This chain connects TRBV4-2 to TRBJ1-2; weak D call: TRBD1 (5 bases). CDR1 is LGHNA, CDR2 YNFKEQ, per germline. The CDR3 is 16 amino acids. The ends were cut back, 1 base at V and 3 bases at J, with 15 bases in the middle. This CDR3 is CASSQVLDMGDYGYTF. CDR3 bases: TGTGCCAGCAGCCAAGTCCTGGACATGGGCGACTATGGCTACACCTTC.

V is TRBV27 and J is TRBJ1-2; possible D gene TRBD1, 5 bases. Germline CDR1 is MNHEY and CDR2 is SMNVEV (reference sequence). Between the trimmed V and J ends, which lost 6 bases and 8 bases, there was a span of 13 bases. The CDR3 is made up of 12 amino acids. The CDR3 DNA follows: TGTGCCAGCAGCCGACCGGGGGTGGGCTACACCTTC. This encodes CASSRPGVGYTF.

CDR3 in DNA: TGTGCCAGCAGCCACACATACAATGAGCAGTTCTTC. Its protein product is CASSHTYNEQFF. The chain uses TRBV11-2 and TRBJ2-1; D is ambiguous. CDR3 length: 12 residues. The V end lost 5 bases, the J end lost 4 bases, and 6 bases lay between the germline ends. Germline lookup yields CDR1 SGHAT and CDR2 FQNNGV.

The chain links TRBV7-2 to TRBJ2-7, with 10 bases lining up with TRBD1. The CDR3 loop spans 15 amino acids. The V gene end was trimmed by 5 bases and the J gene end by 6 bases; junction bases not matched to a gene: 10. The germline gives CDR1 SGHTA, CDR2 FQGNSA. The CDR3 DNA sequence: TGTGCCAGCAGCCCTCAGACAGGGGGCGCGTCCGAGCAGTACTTC. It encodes CASSPQTGGASEQYF.

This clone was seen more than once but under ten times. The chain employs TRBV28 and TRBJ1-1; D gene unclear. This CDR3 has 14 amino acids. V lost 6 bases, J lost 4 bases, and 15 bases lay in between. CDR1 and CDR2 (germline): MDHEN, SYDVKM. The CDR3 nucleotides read TGTGCCAGCAGCCTGTTTCGGCGGCTCACTGAAGCTTTCTTT. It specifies CASSLFRRLTEAFF. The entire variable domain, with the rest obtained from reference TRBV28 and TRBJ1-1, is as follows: DVKVTQSSRYLVKRTGEKVFLECVQDMDHENMFWYRQDPGLGLRLIYFSYDVKMKEKGDIPEGYSVSREKKERFSLILESASTNQTSMYLCASSLFRRLTEAFFGQGTRLTVV.

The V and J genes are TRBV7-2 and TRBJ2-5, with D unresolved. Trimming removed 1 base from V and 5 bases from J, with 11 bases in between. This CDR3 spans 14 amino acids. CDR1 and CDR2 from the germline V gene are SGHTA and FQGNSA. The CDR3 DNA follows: TGTGCCAGCAGCTTAGAAGCAAGCAGGGAGACCCAGTACTTC. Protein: CASSLEASRETQYF.

The CDR3 reads CASSQEWRQETQYF. The CDR3 bases are TGCGCCAGCAGCCAAGAGTGGAGACAAGAGACCCAGTACTTC. This rearrangement joins TRBV4-3 to TRBJ2-5, with D unclear. This CDR3 contains 14 residues. The germline CDR1 and CDR2 sequences are LGHNA and YSLEER. Trimming removed 0 bases at V and 2 bases at J, with 7 bases between.

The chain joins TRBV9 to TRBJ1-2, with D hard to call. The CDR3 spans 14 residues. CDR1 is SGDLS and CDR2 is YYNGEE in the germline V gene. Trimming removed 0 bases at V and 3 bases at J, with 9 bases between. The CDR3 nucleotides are TGTGCCAGCAGCGTAGCTGGCCCCGACTATGGCTACACCTTC. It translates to CASSVAGPDYGYTF. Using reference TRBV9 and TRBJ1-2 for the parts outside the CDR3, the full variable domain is DSGVTQTPKHLITATGQRVTLRCSPRSGDLSVYWYQQSLDQGLQFLIQYYNGEERAKGNILERFSAQQFPDLHSELNLSSLELGDSALYFCASSVAGPDYGYTFGSGTRLTVV.

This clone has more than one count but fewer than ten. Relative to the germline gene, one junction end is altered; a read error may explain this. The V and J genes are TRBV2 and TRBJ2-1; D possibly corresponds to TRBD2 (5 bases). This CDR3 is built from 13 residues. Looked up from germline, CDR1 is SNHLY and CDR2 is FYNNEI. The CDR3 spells CASSKAVESYIVF. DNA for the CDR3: TGTGCCAGCTCGAAAGCGGTTGAGAGCTACATAGTCTTC.

The CDR3: CASSRTNPNTGELFF. The DNA of the CDR3 is TGCGCCAGCAGCCGGACTAACCCGAACACCGGGGAGCTGTTTTTT. This sequence joins TRBV5-1 and TRBJ2-2; D is perhaps TRBD2 (6 bases). V gave up 4 bases and J gave up 0 bases, with 10 bases separating them. The CDR3 sequence is 15 residues long. Germline V CDR1 and CDR2: SGHRS, YFSETQ.

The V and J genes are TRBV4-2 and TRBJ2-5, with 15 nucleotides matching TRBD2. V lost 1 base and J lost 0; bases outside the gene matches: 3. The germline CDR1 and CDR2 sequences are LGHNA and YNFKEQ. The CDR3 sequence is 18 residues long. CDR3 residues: CASSQGGTSGGYQETQYF. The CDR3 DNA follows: TGTGCCAGCAGCCAAGGCGGGACTAGCGGGGGGTACCAAGAGACCCAGTACTTC.

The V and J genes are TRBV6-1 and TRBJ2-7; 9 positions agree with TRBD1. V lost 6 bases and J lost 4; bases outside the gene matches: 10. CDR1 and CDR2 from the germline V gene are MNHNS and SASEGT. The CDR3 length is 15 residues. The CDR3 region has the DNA TGTGCCAGCAGGGACAGGGGCGTCTCTCCTTACGAGCAGTACTTC. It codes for CASRDRGVSPYEQYF.

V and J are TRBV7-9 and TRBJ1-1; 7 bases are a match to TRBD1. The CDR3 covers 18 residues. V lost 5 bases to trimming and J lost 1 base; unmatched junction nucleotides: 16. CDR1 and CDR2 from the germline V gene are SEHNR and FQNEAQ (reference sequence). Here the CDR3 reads CASSHPPTGKYANTEAFF. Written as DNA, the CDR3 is TGTGCCAGCAGCCACCCCCCGACAGGGAAGTATGCGAACACTGAAGCTTTCTTT.

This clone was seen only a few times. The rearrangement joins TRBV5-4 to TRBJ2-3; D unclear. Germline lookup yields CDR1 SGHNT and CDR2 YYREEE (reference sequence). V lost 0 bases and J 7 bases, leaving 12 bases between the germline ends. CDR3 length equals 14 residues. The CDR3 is CASSLAGPRNTQYF. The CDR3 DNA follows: TGTGCCAGCAGCTTGGCTGGTCCGCGAAATACGCAGTATTTT. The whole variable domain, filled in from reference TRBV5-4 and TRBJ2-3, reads ETGVTQSPTHLIKTRGQQVTLRCSSQSGHNTVSWYQQALGQGPQFIFQYYREEENGRGNFPPRFSGLQFPNYSSELNVNALELDDSALYLCASSLAGPRNTQYFGPGTRLTVL.

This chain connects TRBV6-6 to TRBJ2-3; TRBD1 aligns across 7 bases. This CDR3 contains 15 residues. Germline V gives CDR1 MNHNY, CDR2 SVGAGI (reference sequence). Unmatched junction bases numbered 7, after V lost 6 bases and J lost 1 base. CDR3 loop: CASRPTGARTDTQYF. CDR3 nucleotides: TGTGCCAGCAGACCAACAGGGGCCCGCACAGATACGCAGTATTTT.

The CDR3 region has the DNA TGTGCCAGCAGCCCGCAAGCCTCCAGGACAGCGTACTCCTACGAGCAGTACTTC. Its protein product is CASSPQASRTAYSYEQYF. This chain links TRBV4-2 with TRBJ2-7; possibly TRBD1 for D (6 bases). This CDR3 has 18 amino acids. CDR1 LGHNA and CDR2 YNFKEQ come from the germline V gene. V gave up 4 bases and J gave up 0 bases, with 22 bases separating them.

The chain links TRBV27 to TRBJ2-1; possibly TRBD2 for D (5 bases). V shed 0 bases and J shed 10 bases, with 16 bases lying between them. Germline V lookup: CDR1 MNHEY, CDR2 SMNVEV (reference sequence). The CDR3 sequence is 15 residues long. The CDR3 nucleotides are TGTGCCAGCAGTTTATCGATTACGGGGAATCAGGAGCAGTTCTTC. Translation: CASSLSITGNQEQFF.

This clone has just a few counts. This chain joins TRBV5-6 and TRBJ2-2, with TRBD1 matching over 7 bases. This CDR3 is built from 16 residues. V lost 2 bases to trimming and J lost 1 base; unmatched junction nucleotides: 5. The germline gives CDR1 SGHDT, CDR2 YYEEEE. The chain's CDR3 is CASSFSTGENTGELFF. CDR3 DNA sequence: TGTGCCAGCAGCTTCAGCACAGGGGAGAACACCGGGGAGCTGTTTTTT.

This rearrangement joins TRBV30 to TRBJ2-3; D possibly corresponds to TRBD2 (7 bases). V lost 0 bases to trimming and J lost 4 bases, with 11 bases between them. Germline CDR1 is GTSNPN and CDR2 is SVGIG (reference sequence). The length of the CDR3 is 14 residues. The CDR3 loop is CAWSVGGAADTQYF. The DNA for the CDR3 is TGTGCCTGGAGTGTTGGGGGGGCCGCAGATACGCAGTATTTT. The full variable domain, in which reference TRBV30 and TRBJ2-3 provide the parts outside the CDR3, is SQTIHQWPATLVQPVGSPLSLECTVEGTSNPNLYWYRQAAGRGLQLLFYSVGIGQISSEVPQNLSASRPQDRQFILSSKKLLLSDSGFYLCAWSVGGAADTQYFGPGTRLTVL.

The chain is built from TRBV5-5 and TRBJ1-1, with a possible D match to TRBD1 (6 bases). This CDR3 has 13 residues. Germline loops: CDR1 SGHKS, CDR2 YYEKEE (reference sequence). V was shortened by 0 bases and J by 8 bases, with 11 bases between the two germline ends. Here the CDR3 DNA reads TGTGCCAGCAGCTTGGTACAGGGACGAGAAGCTTTCTTT. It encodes CASSLVQGREAFF.

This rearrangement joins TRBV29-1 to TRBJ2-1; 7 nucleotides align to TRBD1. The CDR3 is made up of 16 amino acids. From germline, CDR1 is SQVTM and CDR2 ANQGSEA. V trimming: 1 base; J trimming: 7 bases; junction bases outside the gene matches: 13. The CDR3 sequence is CSVEGSRGMRMNEQFF. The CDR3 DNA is TGCAGCGTTGAAGGAAGCAGGGGGATGAGAATGAATGAGCAGTTCTTC.

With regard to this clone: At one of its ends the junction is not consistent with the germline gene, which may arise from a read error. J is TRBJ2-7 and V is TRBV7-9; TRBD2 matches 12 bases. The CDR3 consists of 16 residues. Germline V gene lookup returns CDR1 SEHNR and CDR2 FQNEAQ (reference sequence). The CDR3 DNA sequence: TGTTCCAGCAGCCCTATGGGACTAGCGGGCTCCTACGAGCAGTACTTC. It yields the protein CSSSPMGLAGSYEQYF.

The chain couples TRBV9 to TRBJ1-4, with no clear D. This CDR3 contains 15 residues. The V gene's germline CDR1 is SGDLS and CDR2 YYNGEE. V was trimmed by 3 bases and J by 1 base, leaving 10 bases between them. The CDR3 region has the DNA TGTGCCAGCAGCGCCGGGGTGGGAACTAATGAAAAACTGTTTTTT. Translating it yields CASSAGVGTNEKLFF.

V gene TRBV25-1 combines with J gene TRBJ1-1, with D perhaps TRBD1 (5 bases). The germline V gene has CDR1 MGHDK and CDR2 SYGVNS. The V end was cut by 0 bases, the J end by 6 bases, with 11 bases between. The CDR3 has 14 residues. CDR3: CASSEYGGRAEAFF. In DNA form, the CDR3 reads TGTGCCAGCAGTGAATACGGGGGACGCGCTGAAGCTTTCTTT.

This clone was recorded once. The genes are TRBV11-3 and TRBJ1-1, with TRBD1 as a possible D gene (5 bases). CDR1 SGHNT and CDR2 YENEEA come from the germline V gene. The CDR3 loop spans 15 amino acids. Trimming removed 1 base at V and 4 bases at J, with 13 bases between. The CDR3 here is CASSLGVGGGTEAFF. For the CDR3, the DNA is TGTGCCAGCAGCTTAGGGGTCGGCGGGGGCACTGAAGCTTTCTTT.